This T cell receptor (beta chain) was observed in a study of cytomegalovirus exposure and HLA in healthy donors. Study findings and constraints: Whilst most TCR sequences proved rare, a subset of public TCRs occurred across many donors. Using the classifier, cytomegalovirus status was reportedly diagnosed with high specificity and sensitivity.

This clone was seen a few times. Its matching antigen is unknown. The data were produced by immunoSEQ multiplex PCR, yet TCRdb's version contains in-frame clones alone and is incomplete. The data show roughly 150,000 clones, roughly 90% seen once. Sequencing used PBMCs. This clonotype was obtained from a man younger than 30 in good health and CMV-seronegative.

The CDR3 nucleotides read TGTGCCACCAGCAGAGGGGGCGAGCAGTACGTC. Translating it yields CATSRGGEQYV. The genes are TRBV15 and TRBJ2-7; D gene uncertain. Trimming stripped 1 base from V and 6 bases from J, with 4 bases between. CDR3 length equals 11 residues. Germline-derived CDR1 and CDR2 are LNHNV and YYDKDF (reference sequence).